This is a list of T cell receptor beta chains from one sample in a study of technical replicates of blood from several donors. Sequencing was performed with immunoSEQ multiplex PCR; in TCRdb, only in-frame clones are kept and a portion is missing. This sample carries about 59,000 clones, 93% of them seen once, and the ten largest clones take approximately 4.2%. The sample was PBMCs. Receptors were obtained from a human donor in good health. Some clones in this sample may be carry-over from other donors' samples. CDR3s include the opening cysteine and the closing phenylalanine or tryptophan. Each record gives: clone size, D gene, J gene, V gene, CDR3 DNA, CDR3 protein. A D gene is named only where the DNA matches it firmly. Expanded clones get a size class; other rows say once, few or many, or leave the size out.

clone_size: .; d_call: TRBD2; j_call: TRBJ2-3; v_call: TRBV7-2; cdr3_nt: TGTGCCAGCAGCCCACAGCGGGGACGAATCACAGATACGCAGTATTTT; cdr3_aa: CASSPQRGRITDTQYF
clone_size: once; d_call: TRBD1; j_call: TRBJ2-1; v_call: TRBV5-4; cdr3_nt: TGTGCCAGCAGCGTGACAGACAGGGGGCATCTCTTC; cdr3_aa: CASSVTDRGHLF
clone_size: .; d_call: .; j_call: TRBJ1-1; v_call: TRBV18; cdr3_nt: TGTGCCAGCTCACCGGAGGTTCGGACTGAAGCTTTCTTT; cdr3_aa: CASSPEVRTEAFF
clone_size: .; d_call: TRBD1; j_call: TRBJ1-2; v_call: TRBV6-5; cdr3_nt: TGTGCCAGCAGTTACCAGGACAGGGTCGTCTATGGCTACACCTTC; cdr3_aa: CASSYQDRVVYGYTF
clone_size: .; d_call: TRBD1; j_call: TRBJ2-7; v_call: TRBV10-3; cdr3_nt: TGTGCCATCAGCGAAACAGGGGACCCTCCACGCGAGCAGTACTTC; cdr3_aa: CAISETGDPPREQYF
clone_size: .; d_call: .; j_call: TRBJ1-5; v_call: TRBV6-5; cdr3_nt: TGTGCCAGCAGATCTCTAGGCAGCAATCAGCCCCAGCATTTT; cdr3_aa: CASRSLGSNQPQHF
clone_size: once; d_call: .; j_call: TRBJ2-7; v_call: TRBV30; cdr3_nt: TGTGCCTGGAGGTCTCCGAGCAGGAAGGTCTACGAGCAGTACTTC; cdr3_aa: CAWRSPSRKVYEQYF
clone_size: .; d_call: .; j_call: TRBJ2-5; v_call: TRBV7-6; cdr3_nt: TGTGCCAGCAGCTTGAACAGGGAGACCCAGTACTTC; cdr3_aa: CASSLNRETQYF
clone_size: once; d_call: .; j_call: TRBJ1-3; v_call: TRBV7-5; cdr3_nt: .; cdr3_aa: CVRSLYRCYTIYF
clone_size: .; d_call: TRBD1; j_call: TRBJ1-4; v_call: TRBV2; cdr3_nt: TGTGCCAGCGAAGGACAGGGGGCTGAAAAACTGTTTTTT; cdr3_aa: CASEGQGAEKLFF
clone_size: .; d_call: .; j_call: TRBJ2-7; v_call: TRBV7-9; cdr3_nt: TGTGCCAGCAGCCCCTTACGGGGACTCTCCTACGAGCAGTACTTC; cdr3_aa: CASSPLRGLSYEQYF
clone_size: .; d_call: .; j_call: TRBJ2-2; v_call: TRBV6-5; cdr3_nt: TGTGCCAGCGTGGCCCCGGGCACCGGGGAGCTGTTTTTT; cdr3_aa: CASVAPGTGELFF
clone_size: .; d_call: TRBD1; j_call: TRBJ1-2; v_call: TRBV7-2; cdr3_nt: TGTGCCAGCAGCTTACCTTGGACAGGGGCTAACTATGGCTACACCTTC; cdr3_aa: CASSLPWTGANYGYTF
clone_size: .; d_call: TRBD1; j_call: TRBJ1-2; v_call: TRBV5-1; cdr3_nt: TGCGCCAGCAGTCAGGGGGCTAACTATGGCTACACCTTC; cdr3_aa: CASSQGANYGYTF
clone_size: .; d_call: .; j_call: TRBJ2-5; v_call: TRBV4-3; cdr3_nt: TGCGCCAGCGCGTCGGTGTACCAAGAGACCCAGTACTTC; cdr3_aa: CASASVYQETQYF
clone_size: .; d_call: .; j_call: TRBJ2-7; v_call: TRBV7-2; cdr3_nt: TGTGCCAGCAGCTCATACGAGACCTACGAGCAGTACTTC; cdr3_aa: CASSSYETYEQYF
clone_size: .; d_call: .; j_call: TRBJ2-1; v_call: TRBV6-6; cdr3_nt: TGTGCCAGCAGTTACCGGGACAACAAATACAATGAGCAGTTCTTC; cdr3_aa: CASSYRDNKYNEQFF
clone_size: once; d_call: .; j_call: TRBJ2-6; v_call: TRBV5-3; cdr3_nt: TGTGCCAGAAGCGGTGGGCCTGGGGCCAACGTCCTGACTTTC; cdr3_aa: CARSGGPGANVLTF
clone_size: .; d_call: TRBD1; j_call: TRBJ2-7; v_call: TRBV18; cdr3_nt: TGTGCCAGCTCACCCCGCGAGGGACAGGGTAGCGGCGAGCAGTACTTC; cdr3_aa: CASSPREGQGSGEQYF
clone_size: .; d_call: TRBD2; j_call: TRBJ2-1; v_call: TRBV2; cdr3_nt: TGTGCCAGCAGTAAGGGACTAGCGGGGGGGGGTGAGCAGTTCTTC; cdr3_aa: CASSKGLAGGGEQFF
clone_size: .; d_call: TRBD1; j_call: TRBJ2-3; v_call: TRBV27; cdr3_nt: TGTGCCAGCATCCCCCGGGACAGGGAGTCAGATACGCAGTATTTT; cdr3_aa: CASIPRDRESDTQYF
clone_size: .; d_call: .; j_call: TRBJ2-3; v_call: TRBV11-2; cdr3_nt: TGTGCCAGCAGCTTAACTTCACTAGATACGCAGTATTTT; cdr3_aa: CASSLTSLDTQYF
clone_size: .; d_call: TRBD2; j_call: TRBJ2-5; v_call: TRBV6-5; cdr3_nt: TGTGCCAGCAGTCCTTCTAGGACTAGTGGAGAGACCCAGTACTTC; cdr3_aa: CASSPSRTSGETQYF
clone_size: .; d_call: TRBD2; j_call: TRBJ2-1; v_call: TRBV11-2; cdr3_nt: TGTGCCAGCAGCTTAGATCAGAGACTAGCGGGAGTAAACCCGGAGAATGAGCAGTTCTTC; cdr3_aa: CASSLDQRLAGVNPENEQFF
clone_size: .; d_call: TRBD1; j_call: TRBJ1-1; v_call: TRBV2; cdr3_nt: TGTGCCAGCAGAAGACAGGGGGTGGGCACTGAAGCTTTCTTT; cdr3_aa: CASRRQGVGTEAFF
clone_size: .; d_call: TRBD2; j_call: TRBJ2-1; v_call: TRBV7-3; cdr3_nt: TGTGCCAGCAGCTTATACGGGACTAGCGGGAGATTCGACAATGAGCAGTTCTTC; cdr3_aa: CASSLYGTSGRFDNEQFF
clone_size: .; d_call: TRBD2; j_call: TRBJ2-1; v_call: TRBV29-1; cdr3_nt: TGCAGCGGGGGGGGAAATGAGCAGTTCTTC; cdr3_aa: CSGGGNEQFF
clone_size: .; d_call: TRBD1; j_call: TRBJ1-5; v_call: TRBV30; cdr3_nt: TGTGCCTGTAGGGCCACAGGGGCCACGGGGCAGCCCCAGCATTTT; cdr3_aa: CACRATGATGQPQHF
clone_size: .; d_call: .; j_call: TRBJ2-5; v_call: TRBV14; cdr3_nt: TGTGCCAGCAGCCTATTCGCGGGGAGGTACCAAGAGACCCAGTACTTC; cdr3_aa: CASSLFAGRYQETQYF
clone_size: .; d_call: .; j_call: TRBJ2-1; v_call: TRBV2; cdr3_nt: TGTGCCAGCATATTCGGTGGTGGTTCCTACAATGAGCAGTTCTTC; cdr3_aa: CASIFGGGSYNEQFF
clone_size: .; d_call: .; j_call: TRBJ2-1; v_call: TRBV29-1; cdr3_nt: TGCAGCGTGGGCGTCGGGGGCTACAATGAGCAGTTCTTC; cdr3_aa: CSVGVGGYNEQFF
clone_size: .; d_call: .; j_call: TRBJ1-1; v_call: TRBV9; cdr3_nt: TGTGCCAGCAGCGTAGAGGGGAGGGGCGACACTGAAGCTTTCTTT; cdr3_aa: CASSVEGRGDTEAFF
clone_size: .; d_call: TRBD1; j_call: TRBJ2-7; v_call: TRBV5-4; cdr3_nt: TGTGCCAGCAGAAGCGGACAGGGGGCCGAACAGTACTTC; cdr3_aa: CASRSGQGAEQYF
clone_size: .; d_call: TRBD1; j_call: TRBJ1-2; v_call: TRBV18; cdr3_nt: TGTGCCAGCTCAGACAGGGGGCGAGGCTACACCTTC; cdr3_aa: CASSDRGRGYTF
clone_size: .; d_call: .; j_call: TRBJ1-1; v_call: TRBV25-1; cdr3_nt: TGTGCCAGCAGCGGCGGGATGCGGAAAGCTTTCTTT; cdr3_aa: CASSGGMRKAFF
clone_size: .; d_call: .; j_call: TRBJ2-4; v_call: TRBV29-1; cdr3_nt: TGCAGCGTTGAAAAGGCACAGGGCACGGACATTCAGTACTTC; cdr3_aa: CSVEKAQGTDIQYF
clone_size: .; d_call: .; j_call: TRBJ1-1; v_call: TRBV5-6; cdr3_nt: TGTGCCAGCACATGGGGGCTGGACACTGAAGCTTTCTTT; cdr3_aa: CASTWGLDTEAFF
clone_size: .; d_call: .; j_call: TRBJ2-1; v_call: TRBV5-1; cdr3_nt: TGCGCCAGCCGCTACCAGGCATCTAACAATGAGCAGTTCTTC; cdr3_aa: CASRYQASNNEQFF
clone_size: .; d_call: .; j_call: TRBJ1-2; v_call: TRBV7-2; cdr3_nt: TGTGCCAGCAGCTCCTACCGTGGAGTCTATGGCTACACCTTC; cdr3_aa: CASSSYRGVYGYTF
clone_size: .; d_call: TRBD1; j_call: TRBJ1-5; v_call: TRBV6-4; cdr3_nt: TGTGCCAGCAAGCAGGGACAGGGGGCAAGTCAGCCCCAGCATTTT; cdr3_aa: CASKQGQGASQPQHF
clone_size: .; d_call: .; j_call: TRBJ1-5; v_call: TRBV6-1; cdr3_nt: TGTGCCAGCAGTAAAGGGCTACAGGAGAATAGCAATCAGCCCCAGCATTTT; cdr3_aa: CASSKGLQENSNQPQHF
clone_size: .; d_call: .; j_call: TRBJ1-1; v_call: TRBV25-1; cdr3_nt: TGTGCCAGCAGTACGGGGAACACTGAAGCTTTCTTT; cdr3_aa: CASSTGNTEAFF
clone_size: .; d_call: TRBD2; j_call: TRBJ2-3; v_call: TRBV4-3; cdr3_nt: TGCGCCAGCAGCCAAGATTGGGCTAGCGGGAGTCTTGGGACAGATACGCAGTATTTT; cdr3_aa: CASSQDWASGSLGTDTQYF
clone_size: .; d_call: .; j_call: TRBJ2-5; v_call: TRBV9; cdr3_nt: TGTGCCAGCAGCCGCCGGGACCAAGAGACCCAGTACTTC; cdr3_aa: CASSRRDQETQYF
clone_size: .; d_call: .; j_call: TRBJ2-1; v_call: TRBV30; cdr3_nt: TGTGCCTGGAGACTCGTGGGAGGTCGTGAGCAGTTCTTC; cdr3_aa: CAWRLVGGREQFF
clone_size: .; d_call: .; j_call: TRBJ1-1; v_call: TRBV19; cdr3_nt: TGTGCCACCTCCGGGGGGGGGTATGAAGCTTTCTTT; cdr3_aa: CATSGGGYEAFF
clone_size: .; d_call: TRBD2; j_call: TRBJ2-5; v_call: TRBV19; cdr3_nt: TGTGCCAGTAGTATCGTTAGCGGGAGGTCGAGGGAGACCCAGTACTTC; cdr3_aa: CASSIVSGRSRETQYF
clone_size: .; d_call: TRBD2; j_call: TRBJ2-7; v_call: TRBV7-9; cdr3_nt: TGTGCCAGCAGCTTAGTACTAGCGGGGGGCGAGCAGTACTTC; cdr3_aa: CASSLVLAGGEQYF
clone_size: .; d_call: .; j_call: TRBJ1-2; v_call: TRBV6-5; cdr3_nt: TGTGCCAGCAGTTCAGCGGTGCCGGGTCGCACCTATGGCTACACCTTC; cdr3_aa: CASSSAVPGRTYGYTF
clone_size: .; d_call: TRBD2; j_call: TRBJ2-3; v_call: TRBV29-1; cdr3_nt: TGCAGCGGTGGACTAGCGGGAGGGCCCCTTGCCGGAGATACGCAGTATTTT; cdr3_aa: CSGGLAGGPLAGDTQYF
clone_size: .; d_call: TRBD2; j_call: TRBJ2-5; v_call: TRBV7-2; cdr3_nt: TGTGCCAGCAGCATACGGGGGGTGGAGACCCAGTACTTC; cdr3_aa: CASSIRGVETQYF
clone_size: once; d_call: .; j_call: TRBJ2-3; v_call: TRBV6-1; cdr3_nt: TGTGCCAGCAGTGAAGCAGGGGGGGCAGATACGCAGTATTTT; cdr3_aa: CASSEAGGADTQYF
clone_size: .; d_call: .; j_call: TRBJ2-3; v_call: TRBV10-2; cdr3_nt: TGCGCCAGCACAAGGGGCGGGGCGGGCACAGATACGCAGTATTTT; cdr3_aa: CASTRGGAGTDTQYF
clone_size: .; d_call: .; j_call: TRBJ2-6; v_call: TRBV18; cdr3_nt: TGTGCCAGCTCACCACTGCAGGGCTCTGGGGCCAACGTCCTGACTTTC; cdr3_aa: CASSPLQGSGANVLTF
clone_size: .; d_call: .; j_call: TRBJ2-5; v_call: TRBV4-3; cdr3_nt: TGCGCCAGCAGCCAGGGGGGGCGAGAGACCCAGTACTTC; cdr3_aa: CASSQGGRETQYF
clone_size: .; d_call: .; j_call: TRBJ2-2; v_call: TRBV9; cdr3_nt: TGTGCCAGCAGCGTAGGCTCAGGAGGGGTCGGGGCCGGGGAGCTGTTTTTT; cdr3_aa: CASSVGSGGVGAGELFF